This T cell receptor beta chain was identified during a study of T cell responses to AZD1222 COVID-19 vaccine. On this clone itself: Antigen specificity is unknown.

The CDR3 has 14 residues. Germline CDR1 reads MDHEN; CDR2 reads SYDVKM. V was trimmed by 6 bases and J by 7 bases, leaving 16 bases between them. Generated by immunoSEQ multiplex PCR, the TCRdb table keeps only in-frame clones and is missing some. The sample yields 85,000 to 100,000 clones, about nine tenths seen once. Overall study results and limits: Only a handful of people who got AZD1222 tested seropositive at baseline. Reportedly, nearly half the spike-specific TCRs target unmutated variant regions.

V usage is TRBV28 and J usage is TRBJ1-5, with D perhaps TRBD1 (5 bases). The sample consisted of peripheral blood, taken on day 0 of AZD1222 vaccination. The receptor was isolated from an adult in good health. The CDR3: CASSLGATGQPQHF. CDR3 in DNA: TGTGCCAGCAGCCTCGGGGCGACGGGGCAGCCCCAGCATTTT.